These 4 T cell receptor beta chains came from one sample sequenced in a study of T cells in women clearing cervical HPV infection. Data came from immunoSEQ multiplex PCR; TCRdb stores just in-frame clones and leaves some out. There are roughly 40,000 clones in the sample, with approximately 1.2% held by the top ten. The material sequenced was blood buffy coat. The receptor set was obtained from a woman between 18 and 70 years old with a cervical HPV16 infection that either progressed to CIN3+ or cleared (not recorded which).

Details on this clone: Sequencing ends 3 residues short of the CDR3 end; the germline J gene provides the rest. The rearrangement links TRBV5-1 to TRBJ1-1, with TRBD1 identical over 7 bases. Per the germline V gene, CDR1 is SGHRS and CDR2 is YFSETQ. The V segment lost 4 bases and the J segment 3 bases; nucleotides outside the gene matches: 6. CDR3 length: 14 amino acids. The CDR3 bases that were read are TGCGCCAGCAGCCGTGACAGGGCTTACACTGAA. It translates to CASSRDRAYTE. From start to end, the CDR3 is CASSRDRAYTEAFF.

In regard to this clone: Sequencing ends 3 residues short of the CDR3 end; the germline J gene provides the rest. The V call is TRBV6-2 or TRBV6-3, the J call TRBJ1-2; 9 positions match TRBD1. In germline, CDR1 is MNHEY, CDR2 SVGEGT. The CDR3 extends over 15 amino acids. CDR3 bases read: TGTGCCAGCAGCGTCCTCACAGGGGGCGTGGGAGGC. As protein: CASSVLTGGVGG. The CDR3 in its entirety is CASSVLTGGVGGYTF.

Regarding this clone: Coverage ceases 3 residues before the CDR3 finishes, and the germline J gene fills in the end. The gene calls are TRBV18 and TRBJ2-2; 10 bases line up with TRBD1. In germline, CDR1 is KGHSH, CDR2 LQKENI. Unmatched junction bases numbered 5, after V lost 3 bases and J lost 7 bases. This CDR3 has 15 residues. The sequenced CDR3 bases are TGTGCCAGCTCACCCCAGGGACAGGGGAACGGGGAG. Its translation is CASSPQGQGNGE. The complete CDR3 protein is CASSPQGQGNGELFF.

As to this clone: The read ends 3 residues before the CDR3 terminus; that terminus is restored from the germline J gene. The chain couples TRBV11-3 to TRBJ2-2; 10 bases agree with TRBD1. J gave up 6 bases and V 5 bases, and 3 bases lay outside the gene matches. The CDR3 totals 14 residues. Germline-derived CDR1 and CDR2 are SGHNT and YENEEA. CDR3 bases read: TGTGCCAGCAGCCGGGACAGGGGATCCGGGGAG. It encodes CASSRDRGSGE. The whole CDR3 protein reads CASSRDRGSGELFF.